These 26 T cell receptor beta chains were sequenced from one sample in a study of T cell responses to AZD1222 COVID-19 vaccine. Method: immunoSEQ multiplex PCR; TCRdb's copy keeps in-frame clones and lacks some. The sample comprises some 110,000 clones, 75% to 90% of which are singletons, and 2.5% to 4% rests with the top ten. The specimen was peripheral blood, collected on day 0 of AZD1222 vaccination. These receptors were taken from an adult in good health.

V and J are TRBV11-2 and TRBJ1-1; TRBD1 is a possible D gene (5 bases). CDR3 length equals 13 residues. In germline, CDR1 is SGHAT, CDR2 FQNNGV. Trimming cost V 5 bases and J 3 bases, with 10 bases left between them. The CDR3 DNA follows: TGTGCCAGCAGCACCAGGGAGGACACTGAAGCTTTCTTT. Protein product: CASSTREDTEAFF.

V and J are TRBV18 and TRBJ2-7, with 7 bases that match TRBD1. CDR3 length: 16 residues. The germline V gene has CDR1 KGHSH and CDR2 LQKENI. After removal of 3 bases from V and 2 bases from J, the junction contained 10 bases not matched to a gene. CDR3 sequence (DNA): TGTGCCAGCTCACCTCGGACAGGCCGGGGCCCCTACGAGCAGTACTTC. This codes for CASSPRTGRGPYEQYF.

In DNA, the CDR3 is TGTGCCAGCAGCGGACTAGCGGGAGGTTCCTACAATGAGCAGTTCTTC. It encodes CASSGLAGGSYNEQFF. The chain links TRBV7-9 to TRBJ2-1; 14 bases map to TRBD2. The CDR3 loop spans 16 amino acids. In germline, CDR1 is SEHNR, CDR2 FQNEAQ (reference sequence). Losses at the gene ends were 5 bases for V and 1 base for J; bases not matched to a gene: 1.

This rearrangement joins TRBV27 to TRBJ1-2; D is unresolved. Germline V lookup: CDR1 MNHEY, CDR2 SMNVEV (reference sequence). Trimming cost V 3 bases and J 5 bases, with 16 bases left between them. The CDR3 extends over 15 amino acids. For the CDR3, the DNA is TGTGCCAGCAGTTTGGGGAAGGCCAGCTATTATGGCTACACCTTC. Translation: CASSLGKASYYGYTF.

The gene calls are TRBV15 and TRBJ1-6; tentative D call: TRBD1 (5 bases). CDR1 LNHNV and CDR2 YYDKDF come from the germline V gene (reference sequence). V lost 1 base and J lost 11, with 12 bases in between. The length of the CDR3 is 14 residues. The CDR3 nucleotides are TGTGCCACCAGCAGAGCGATGGGGGATCCACCCCTCCACTTT. Translating it yields CATSRAMGDPPLHF.

This clone was seen once. The chain uses TRBV15 and TRBJ2-1; 9 nucleotides agree with TRBD1. The junction had 8 bases not matched to a gene; V was cut back by 0 bases and J by 8 bases. This CDR3 is built from 16 residues. Germline V CDR1 and CDR2: LNHNV, YYDKDF (reference sequence). CDR3 loop: CATSRDRTGAWDEQFF. The CDR3 coding sequence is TGTGCCACCAGCAGAGATCGGACAGGGGCCTGGGATGAGCAGTTCTTC.

The chain recombines TRBV4-1 with TRBJ2-3, with 9 bases identical to TRBD2. The germline gives CDR1 MGHRA, CDR2 YSYEKL. The CDR3 totals 17 residues. J was trimmed by 4 bases and V by 0 bases; bases with no gene match: 8. Here the CDR3 DNA reads TGCGCCAGCAGCCAAGATCGGGCTAGCGGGGCTCCAGATACGCAGTATTTT. Its translation is CASSQDRASGAPDTQYF.

The chain uses TRBV7-9 and TRBJ2-2, with D maybe TRBD1 (6 bases). The CDR3 loop spans 14 amino acids. V lost 3 bases, J lost 6 bases, and 11 bases lay in between. The germline V gene encodes CDR1 SEHNR and CDR2 FQNEAQ (reference sequence). This chain's CDR3 is CASSFVGGAGELFF. As DNA, the CDR3 is TGTGCCAGCAGCTTCGTTGGGGGCGCCGGGGAGCTGTTTTTT.

In its sample, this clone was seen once. The rearrangement links TRBV13 to TRBJ2-3; D might be TRBD1 or TRBD2, each matching 7 bases. V was trimmed by 3 bases and J by 4 bases, leaving 17 bases between them. The CDR3 consists of 16 residues. Germline V gene sequence: CDR1 PRHDT, CDR2 FYEKMQ (reference sequence). The DNA of the CDR3 is TGTGCCAGCAGCTTCCCCGCAGGGGGGGGGTCAGATACGCAGTATTTT. It specifies CASSFPAGGGSDTQYF. The entire variable domain, with the rest obtained from reference TRBV13 and TRBJ2-3, is as follows: AAGVIQSPRHLIKEKRETATLKCYPIPRHDTVYWYQQGPGQDPQFLISFYEKMQSDKGSIPDRFSAQQFSDYHSELNMSSLELGDSALYFCASSFPAGGGSDTQYFGPGTRLTVL.

The chain employs TRBV5-5 and TRBJ1-3; D is undetermined. CDR1 is SGHKS and CDR2 is YYEKEE in the germline V gene (reference sequence). V dropped 4 bases and J dropped 0 bases, with 23 bases sitting between them. The CDR3 contains 19 residues. CDR3 DNA: TGTGCCAGCAGCCATTGGACGAACAGCTTCCTTGTCTCTGGAAACACCATATATTTT. This sequence encodes CASSHWTNSFLVSGNTIYF.

V gene TRBV15 combines with J gene TRBJ2-2; TRBD1 aligns across 9 bases. Germline values: CDR1 LNHNV, CDR2 YYDKDF (reference sequence). V dropped 7 bases and J dropped 1; count of bases not matched to a gene: 4. The CDR3 spans 15 residues. CDR3 sequence (DNA): TGTGCCACCAACCCGGGACAGGGGAACACCGGGGAGCTGTTTTTT. Its protein is CATNPGQGNTGELFF. The full variable domain, its missing parts supplied by reference TRBV15 and TRBJ2-2, is DAMVIQNPRYQVTQFGKPVTLSCSQTLNHNVMYWYQQKSSQAPKLLFHYYDKDFNNEADTPDNFQSRRPNTSFCFLDIRSPGLGDTAMYLCATNPGQGNTGELFFGEGSRLTVL.

This clone occurred once. V is TRBV15 and J is TRBJ1-5, with unresolved D. Germline V gives CDR1 LNHNV, CDR2 YYDKDF (reference sequence). Trimming pared 0 bases from V and 7 bases from J, leaving 25 bases between. CDR3 length: 19 residues. CDR3 protein: CATSREPRGYVNRQQPQHF. Written as DNA, the CDR3 is TGTGCCACCAGCAGAGAACCCCGGGGTTACGTCAACCGCCAACAGCCCCAGCATTTT. Looking up the rest from reference TRBV15 and TRBJ1-5 gives the full variable domain: DAMVIQNPRYQVTQFGKPVTLSCSQTLNHNVMYWYQQKSSQAPKLLFHYYDKDFNNEADTPDNFQSRRPNTSFCFLDIRSPGLGDTAMYLCATSREPRGYVNRQQPQHFGDGTRLSIL.

The chain carries TRBV4-3 and TRBJ2-3, with D perhaps given as TRBD1 or TRBD2 (5 bases each). Germline-derived CDR1 and CDR2 are LGHNA and YSLEER. V gave up 1 base and J gave up 2 bases, with 19 bases separating them. CDR3 length: 18 residues. The CDR3 sequence is CASSQGARWGKVTDTQYF. DNA of the CDR3: TGCGCCAGCAGCCAAGGGGCCAGGTGGGGGAAGGTCACAGATACGCAGTATTTT.

The genes are TRBV7-5 and TRBJ1-2. TRBV7-5 corresponds to a pseudogene. The CDR3 runs to 16 residues. CDR3 DNA: TGTGTCAGAAGCTTCCCCCACGGAGGAGCTAACTATGGCTACACCTTC. Its translation is CVRSFPHGGANYGYTF.

The V and J genes are TRBV19 and TRBJ1-6; 7 bases line up with TRBD1. Germline V gene lookup returns CDR1 LNHDA and CDR2 SQIVND (reference sequence). The CDR3 is made up of 13 amino acids. Losses at the gene ends were 8 bases for V and 6 bases for J; bases not matched to a gene: 4. The CDR3 DNA reads TGTGCCAGTCAGACAGGGTTTAATTCACCCCTCCACTTT. It yields the protein CASQTGFNSPLHF. The variable domain in full, completed from reference TRBV19 and TRBJ1-6, reads DGGITQSPKYLFRKEGQNVTLSCEQNLNHDAMYWYRQDPGQGLRLIYYSQIVNDFQKGDIAEGYSVSREKKESFPLTVTSAQKNPTAFYLCASQTGFNSPLHFGNGTRLTVT.

This clone was counted once. The chain carries TRBV13 and TRBJ2-7, with TRBD2 identical over 7 bases. The CDR3 length is 15 residues. With V trimmed by 5 bases and J by 3 bases, 10 bases remained unmatched. CDR1 and CDR2 (germline): PRHDT, FYEKMQ (reference sequence). CDR3 in amino acids: CASSTRGLAGYEQYF. As DNA, the CDR3 is TGTGCCAGCAGCACCCGAGGCTTAGCGGGCTACGAGCAGTACTTC.

This rearrangement joins TRBV7-9 to TRBJ2-2; 7 bases are a match to TRBD1. Trimming took 5 bases from V and 7 from J; bases not matched to a gene: 19. This CDR3 region has 18 residues. CDR1 is SEHNR and CDR2 is FQNEAQ in the germline V gene (reference sequence). CDR3 coding DNA: TGTGCCAGCAGCCCCGCCCTATCCCTTGGACAGGTTTACGGGGAGCTGTTTTTT. Its translation is CASSPALSLGQVYGELFF.

The chain recombines TRBV7-9 with TRBJ2-7; 8 bases are a match to TRBD2. V dropped 5 bases and J dropped 6; count of bases not matched to a gene: 6. The CDR3 sequence is 13 residues long. The germline V gene has CDR1 SEHNR and CDR2 FQNEAQ (reference sequence). CDR3 DNA sequence: TGTGCCAGCAGCCCGAGCGGGAGAAGCGAGCAGTACTTC. It translates to CASSPSGRSEQYF.

The chain couples TRBV3-1 (or the pseudogene TRBV3-2) to TRBJ2-3, with 15 bases identical to TRBD2. The CDR3 has 17 amino acids. Germline lookup yields CDR1 LGHDT and CDR2 YNNKEL (reference sequence). V trimming: 4 bases; J trimming: 0 bases; junction bases outside the gene matches: 2. The CDR3 here is CASSRTSGGASTDTQYF. Written as DNA, the CDR3 is TGTGCCAGCAGCCGGACTAGCGGGGGGGCTAGCACAGATACGCAGTATTTT.

The V gene is TRBV28, the J gene TRBJ1-6; no reliable D call. V dropped 5 bases and J dropped 7 bases, with 12 bases sitting between them. CDR1 is MDHEN and CDR2 is SYDVKM in the germline V gene. The CDR3 sequence is 14 residues long. The CDR3 loop reads CASSLPRRNSPLHF. DNA of the CDR3: TGTGCCAGCAGTCTCCCCCGACGGAATTCACCCCTCCACTTT.

The rearrangement joins TRBV4-3 to TRBJ2-5, with D possibly TRBD2 on 7 matching bases. The germline V gene encodes CDR1 LGHNA and CDR2 YSLEER. Trimming took off 0 bases at V and 5 bases at J, with 16 bases between the two ends. CDR3 size: 16 residues. The CDR3, as DNA: TGCGCCAGCAGCCAAGACAGGCGCGGGGGCCGGGAGACCCAGTACTTC. Its translation is CASSQDRRGGRETQYF.

The chain employs TRBV5-4 and TRBJ1-6, with unresolved D. With 0 bases removed from V and 0 bases from J, the gap between germline ends came to 7 bases. CDR3 length: 16 residues. Germline CDR1 reads SGHNT; CDR2 reads YYREEE (reference sequence). The CDR3 sequence: CASSLGVSSYNSPLHF. Here the CDR3 DNA reads TGTGCCAGCAGCTTGGGGGTGAGCTCCTATAATTCACCCCTCCACTTT.

The rearrangement links TRBV28 to TRBJ1-3; TRBD1 aligns across 12 bases. The CDR3 loop spans 16 amino acids. The germline gives CDR1 MDHEN, CDR2 SYDVKM. The V segment lost 7 bases and the J segment 4 bases; nucleotides outside the gene matches: 8. The CDR3 loop is CASNPRDRGRGNTIYF. As DNA, the CDR3 is TGTGCCAGCAATCCCCGGGACAGGGGGCGAGGAAACACCATATATTTT.

The chain carries TRBV6-5 and TRBJ2-7; 7 bases agree with TRBD1. CDR1 MNHEY and CDR2 SVGAGI come from the germline V gene. This CDR3 region has 16 residues. V dropped 0 bases and J dropped 3; count of bases not matched to a gene: 8. The CDR3 coding sequence is TGTGCCAGCAGTTACTCGGGTCCGACAGGGCTCTACGAGCAGTACTTC. It codes for CASSYSGPTGLYEQYF.

This clone is a singleton in its sample. This sequence joins TRBV5-1 and TRBJ2-7, with 16 bases fitting TRBD2. The CDR3 loop spans 17 amino acids. Germline CDR1 SGHRS, CDR2 YFSETQ. V trimming: 4 bases; J trimming: 3 bases; junction bases outside the gene matches: 7. The CDR3 loop is CASSPGLAGGPSYEQYF. The CDR3 coding sequence is TGCGCCAGCAGCCCGGGACTAGCGGGAGGGCCGAGCTACGAGCAGTACTTC. Together with reference TRBV5-1 and TRBJ2-7, the CDR3 gives the full variable domain: KAGVTQTPRYLIKTRGQQVTLSCSPISGHRSVSWYQQTPGQGLQFLFEYFSETQRNKGNFPGRFSGRQFSNSRSEMNVSTLELGDSALYLCASSPGLAGGPSYEQYFGPGTRLTVT.

The V and J genes are TRBV6-5 and TRBJ2-3; D gene unclear. Germline assignment: CDR1 MNHEY and CDR2 SVGAGI. This CDR3 region has 14 residues. Trimming shortened V by 6 bases and J by 2 bases, and 12 bases separated the two germline ends. CDR3 region: CASSYKDPTDTQYF. The CDR3 DNA is TGTGCCAGCAGCTACAAGGACCCCACAGATACGCAGTATTTT.